This TCR beta chain was recorded in a study of STAT5B mutations in CD4+ large granular lymphocyte leukemia. Study-wide results and limits: 8/27 top patient clones versus 2/35 control clones were TRBV06-family.

About this clone itself: The antigen is unknown.

Sequencing was at survey level. Libraries were prepared by immunoSEQ multiplex PCR; TCRdb keeps only in-frame clonotypes and omits some of them. The sample has around 21,000 clones, 75% seen once. This CDR3 is 15 amino acids long. V was trimmed by 7 bases and J by 1 base, leaving 16 bases between them. Germline values: CDR1 MNHNY, CDR2 SVGAGI (reference sequence). The chain uses TRBV6-6 and TRBJ1-2; D uncertain. The sequence was obtained from a human donor in good health. Sequencing input: CD4+ T cells from blood buffy coats. CDR3 amino acids: CASIEPYGGNYGYTF. DNA of the CDR3: TGTGCCAGCATCGAACCCTATGGCGGTAACTATGGCTACACCTTC.